This is a list of T cell receptor beta chains from one sample in a study of shared clonotypes between healthy human individuals. TCRdb's table, derived via immunoSEQ multiplex PCR, lists solely in-frame clones and lacks some. The data show over 950,000 clones, with about 80% seen just once and 0.85% to 1% held by the top ten. Sample: memory CD4+ T cells from PBMCs. All receptors come from a man aged 18 to 29 in good health. Some clones in this sample may be carry-over from other donors' samples. Both conserved end residues are part of each CDR3. A D gene is named only where the DNA matches it firmly. Size is stated for part of the rows, as once, few or many counts, or as a class when the clone is expanded.

clone_size	cdr3_length	d_call	j_call	v_call	cdr3_nt	cdr3_aa
few	15	TRBD1	TRBJ2-5	TRBV5-1	TGCGCCAGCAGCTTGTCGACAGGGTTTGGGGAGACCCAGTACTTC	CASSLSTGFGETQYF
.	15	TRBD1	TRBJ2-1	TRBV29-1	TGCAGCGTTGAGCCTCCGGGCCAGGGGGCAAATGAGCAGTTCTTC	CSVEPPGQGANEQFF
.	16	.	TRBJ2-1	TRBV5-4	TGTGCCAGCAGCCTACCCGGGAACCCCATTGAAACAGAGCAGTTCTTC	CASSLPGNPIETEQFF
.	16	.	TRBJ2-2	TRBV5-1	TGCGCCAGCAGCTCCCAGGTGGGGGAGAACACCGGGGAGCTGTTTTTT	CASSSQVGENTGELFF
.	13	.	TRBJ1-1	TRBV7-9	TGTGCCAGCAGCTTGGCCGGGGCCACTGAAGCTTTCTTT	CASSLAGATEAFF
few	15	TRBD2	TRBJ2-1	TRBV5-1	TGCGCCAGCAGCTCCCTAGCGGGAGGGAACAATGAGCAGTTCTTC	CASSSLAGGNNEQFF
.	17	.	TRBJ2-1	TRBV9	TGTGCCAGCAGCGTAGGGGGCGGGCAAAGCTCCTACAATGAGCAGTTCTTC	CASSVGGGQSSYNEQFF
.	14	TRBD2	TRBJ2-1	TRBV30	TGTGCCTGGAGTCTAGCGGGAGTCAACAATGAGCAGTTCTTC	CAWSLAGVNNEQFF
.	14	TRBD1	TRBJ1-2	TRBV5-1	TGCGCCAGCAGCCCCGGGACAGGGGGCTTAGGCTACACCTTC	CASSPGTGGLGYTF
.	15	TRBD2	TRBJ2-2	TRBV4-1	TGCGCCAGCAGCCCTGAGCGGGAGAGTCCCGGGGAGCTGTTTTTT	CASSPERESPGELFF
.	14	.	TRBJ1-4	TRBV25-1	TGTGCCAGCAGTGAATTCCGGACGGACGAAAAACTGTTTTTT	CASSEFRTDEKLFF